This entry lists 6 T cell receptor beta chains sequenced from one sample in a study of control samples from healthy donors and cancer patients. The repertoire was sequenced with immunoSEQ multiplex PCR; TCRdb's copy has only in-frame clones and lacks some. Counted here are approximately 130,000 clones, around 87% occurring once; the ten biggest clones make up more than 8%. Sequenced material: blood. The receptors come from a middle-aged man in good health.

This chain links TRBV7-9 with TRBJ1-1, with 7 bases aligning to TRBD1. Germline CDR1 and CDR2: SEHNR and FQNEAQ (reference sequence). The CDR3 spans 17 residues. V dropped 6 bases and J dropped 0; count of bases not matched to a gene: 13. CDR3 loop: CASRQQGRVSVNTEAFF. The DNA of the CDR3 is TGTGCCAGCAGACAACAGGGGAGGGTCTCGGTGAACACTGAAGCTTTCTTT.

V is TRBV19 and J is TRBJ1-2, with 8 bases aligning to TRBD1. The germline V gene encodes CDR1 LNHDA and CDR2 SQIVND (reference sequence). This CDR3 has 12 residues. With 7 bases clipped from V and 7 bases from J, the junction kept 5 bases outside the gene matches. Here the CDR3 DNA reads TGTGCCAGTACCGCAGGGGGCAGTGGCTACACCTTC. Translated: CASTAGGSGYTF.

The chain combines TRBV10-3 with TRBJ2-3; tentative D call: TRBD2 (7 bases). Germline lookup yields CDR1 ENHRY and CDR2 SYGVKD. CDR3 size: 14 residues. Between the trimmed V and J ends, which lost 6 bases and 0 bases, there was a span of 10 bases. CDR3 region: CAISRGASTDTQYF. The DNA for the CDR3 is TGTGCCATCAGCCGGGGGGCTAGCACAGATACGCAGTATTTT.

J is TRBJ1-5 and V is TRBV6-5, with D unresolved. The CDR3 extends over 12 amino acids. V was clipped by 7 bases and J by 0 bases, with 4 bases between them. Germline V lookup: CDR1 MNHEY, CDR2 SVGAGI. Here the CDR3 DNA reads TGTGCCAGCAAATATAGCAATCAGCCCCAGCATTTT. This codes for CASKYSNQPQHF.

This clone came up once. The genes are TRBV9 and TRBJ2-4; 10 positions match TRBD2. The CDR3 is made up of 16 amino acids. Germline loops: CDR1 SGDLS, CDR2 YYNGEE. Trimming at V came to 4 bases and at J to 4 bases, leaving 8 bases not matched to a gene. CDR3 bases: TGTGCCAGCAGCCAGCGTCCTAGCGGGGGAAAAAACATTCAGTACTTC. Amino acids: CASSQRPSGGKNIQYF. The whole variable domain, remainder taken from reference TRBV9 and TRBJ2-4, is DSGVTQTPKHLITATGQRVTLRCSPRSGDLSVYWYQQSLDQGLQFLIQYYNGEERAKGNILERFSAQQFPDLHSELNLSSLELGDSALYFCASSQRPSGGKNIQYFGAGTRLSVL.

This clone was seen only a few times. The DNA for the CDR3 is TGTGCCACCAGTGACCGTGTCAGGGGGAAGTTGGAGACCCAGTACTTC. Translating gives CATSDRVRGKLETQYF. The rearrangement uses TRBV24-1 and TRBJ2-5; TRBD1 agrees at 7 bases. V was clipped by 4 bases and J by 5 bases; unmatched bases: 12. From germline, CDR1 is KGHDR and CDR2 SFDVKD. CDR3 size: 16 residues.